The 8 T cell receptor beta chains given below trace back to one sample, sequenced in a study of T cells after posttransplantation cyclophosphamide. Treatment was busulfan-fludarabine conditioning, a marrow graft, and cyclophosphamide on days +3 and +4. Profiled with immunoSEQ multiplex PCR; TCRdb holds only in-frame clones, not every one. The sample has roughly 8,000 clones, roughly 90% seen once; the top ten hold roughly 1.1%. The sample consisted of CD4+ T cells sorted from blood, taken approximately 1,500 days after allogeneic stem cell transplant with posttransplant cyclophosphamide. All receptors derive from a female patient in her 50s who received an allogeneic stem cell transplant from a related donor, was CMV-positive, and had no GVHD. Some T cells may originate from the graft donor.

The rearrangement joins TRBV4-2 to TRBJ1-1; 7 bases fit TRBD1. V shed 6 bases and J 2 bases; nucleotides not matched to a gene: 9. From germline, CDR1 is LGHNA and CDR2 YNFKEQ. This CDR3 contains 15 residues. The CDR3 DNA sequence: TGTGCCAGCAGGACGTCCGGGACAGAAAACACTGAAGCTTTCTTT. The encoded protein is CASRTSGTENTEAFF.

CDR3 nucleotides: TGCGCCAGCAGCCGAATAGGGGTGGCTAATGAAAAACTGTTTTTT. Translated: CASSRIGVANEKLFF. J is TRBJ1-4 and V is TRBV4-1; TRBD1 might be the D (5 bases). CDR1 and CDR2 from the germline V gene are MGHRA and YSYEKL. V lost 4 bases, J lost 3 bases, and 12 bases lay in between. This CDR3 has 15 residues.

The chain combines TRBV4-3 with TRBJ2-3, with 8 bases lining up with TRBD2. The CDR3 has 18 residues. From germline, CDR1 is LGHNA and CDR2 YSLEER. V trimming: 0 bases; J trimming: 5 bases; junction bases outside the gene matches: 13. The CDR3 region has the DNA TGCGCCAGCAGCCAAGAAGGAGGAGCGGGAGTATTTCAAGATACGCAGTATTTT. As protein: CASSQEGGAGVFQDTQYF.

The rearrangement uses TRBV2 and TRBJ2-2; D might be TRBD1 (6 bases). The CDR3 consists of 13 residues. Trimming cost V 2 bases and J 7 bases, with 8 bases left between them. The germline V gene encodes CDR1 SNHLY and CDR2 FYNNEI. This chain's CDR3 is CASSETGYGELFF. CDR3 nucleotides: TGTGCCAGCAGTGAAACAGGGTACGGGGAGCTGTTTTTT.

The chain links TRBV6-5 to TRBJ2-2; D may be TRBD1 (6 bases). Germline V CDR1 and CDR2: MNHEY, SVGAGI. This CDR3 contains 14 residues. V shed 5 bases and J shed 5 bases, with 12 bases lying between them. CDR3 sequence (DNA): TGTGCCAGCAGTGACATAGACAGGACCGGGGAGCTGTTTTTT. Its protein product is CASSDIDRTGELFF.

In nucleotides, the CDR3 is TGTGCCAGCAGGGTAGGGACTAGCGGGTCCAATGAGCAGTTCTTC. This translates into CASRVGTSGSNEQFF. The chain combines TRBV2 with TRBJ2-1; 12 positions agree with TRBD2. The CDR3 consists of 15 residues. The germline V gene encodes CDR1 SNHLY and CDR2 FYNNEI. The V and J ends lost 6 bases and 6 bases, in that order; junction bases with no gene match: 6. Together with reference TRBV2 and TRBJ2-1, the CDR3 gives the full variable domain: EPEVTQTPSHQVTQMGQEVILRCVPISNHLYFYWYRQILGQKVEFLVSFYNNEISEKSEIFDDQFSVERPDGSNFTLKIRSTKLEDSAMYFCASRVGTSGSNEQFFGPGTRLTVL.

This chain uses TRBV5-1 with TRBJ2-3; 9 nucleotides match TRBD2. Germline CDR1 and CDR2: SGHRS and YFSETQ. The V segment lost 0 bases and the J segment 3 bases; nucleotides outside the gene matches: 5. The CDR3 totals 16 residues. CDR3 amino acids: CASSLDSGRWTDTQYF. The CDR3 nucleotides read TGCGCCAGCAGCTTGGATAGCGGGAGATGGACAGATACGCAGTATTTT.

This rearrangement joins TRBV7-3 to TRBJ2-1; the D is unclear. Germline V gene sequence: CDR1 SGHTA, CDR2 FQGTGA. There are 13 residues in the CDR3. V dropped 2 bases and J dropped 6 bases, with 8 bases sitting between them. CDR3 sequence: CASSLDKVNEQFF. Here the CDR3 DNA reads TGTGCCAGCAGCTTAGACAAGGTCAATGAGCAGTTCTTC. The full variable domain, with the rest looked up from reference TRBV7-3 and TRBJ2-1, is GAGVSQTPSNKVTEKGKYVELRCDPISGHTALYWYRQSLGQGPEFLIYFQGTGAADDSGLPNDRFFAVRPEGSVSTLKIQRTERGDSAVYLCASSLDKVNEQFFGPGTRLTVL.